This T cell receptor beta chain appears in the sequencing data of a study of control samples from healthy donors and cancer patients. CDR1 and CDR2 (germline): SGHDN, FVKESK. V lost 5 bases to trimming and J lost 1 base; unmatched junction nucleotides: 4. The CDR3 has 14 residues. Sequencing was performed with immunoSEQ multiplex PCR; in TCRdb, only in-frame clones are kept and a portion is missing. The table lists 100,000 to 120,000 clones, about 80% of them singletons. The TCR sequence derives from a man in his late teens or twenties in good health. Sequenced material: blood. The chain carries TRBV14 and TRBJ1-1, with TRBD1 matching over 7 bases. The CDR3: CASSDRQGNTEAFF. The CDR3 region has the DNA TGTGCCAGCAGCGATCGACAGGGGAACACTGAAGCTTTCTTT. Complete variable domain (other parts from reference TRBV14 and TRBJ1-1): EAGVTQFPSHSVIEKGQTVTLRCDPISGHDNLYWYRRVMGKEIKFLLHFVKESKQDESGMPNNRFLAERTGGTYSTLKVQPAELEDSGVYFCASSDRQGNTEAFFGQGTRLTVV.